One sample yielded the 8 T cell receptor beta chains listed below, sequenced in a study of control samples from healthy donors and cancer patients (dated by TCRdb to about 2020). The protocol used for the library was the immunoSEQ multiplex PCR assay. Imported from immuneACCESS, the table was reduced by TCRdb to in-frame sequences with V and J called. These copies leave out some clones; in studies compared against another copy, an unresolved V gene accounts for under half, and the cause of the remainder is not known. The sample yields 100,000 to 150,000 clones; roughly nine tenths were counted once. 7.8% of the sample goes to the ten largest clones. The source material was blood. These receptors were taken from a young woman in good health.

This sequence joins TRBV5-1 and TRBJ1-2; 8 bases line up with TRBD1. With 1 base clipped from V and 8 bases from J, the junction kept 4 bases outside the gene matches. CDR1 is SGHRS and CDR2 is YFSETQ in the germline V gene. The CDR3 is 13 amino acids. The CDR3 nucleotides are TGCGCCAGCAGCTTGCAGGGGGCCGGGGGCTACACCTTC. As protein: CASSLQGAGGYTF.

The V and J genes are TRBV19 and TRBJ2-2; D is perhaps TRBD1 (6 bases). The CDR3 covers 16 residues. Trimming stripped 3 bases from V and 2 bases from J, with 13 bases between. Germline lookup yields CDR1 LNHDA and CDR2 SQIVND (reference sequence). CDR3 in DNA: TGTGCCAGTAGTATGAAAAGGACAGCTAACACCGGGGAGCTGTTTTTT. It codes for CASSMKRTANTGELFF.

The V call is TRBV28, the J call TRBJ1-4, with 11 bases that match TRBD1. This CDR3 contains 16 residues. The germline CDR1 and CDR2 sequences are MDHEN and SYDVKM. The V and J ends lost 2 bases and 5 bases, in that order; junction bases with no gene match: 4. Written as DNA, the CDR3 is TGTGCCAGCAGTTTAATTGGGACAGGGGGGAATGAAAAACTGTTTTTT. It translates to CASSLIGTGGNEKLFF.

This rearrangement joins TRBV11-3 to TRBJ2-3; D may be TRBD2 (7 bases). The V end lost 1 base, the J end lost 0 bases, and 14 bases lay between the germline ends. This CDR3 spans 17 amino acids. Germline loops: CDR1 SGHNT, CDR2 YENEEA. The CDR3 region has the DNA TGTGCCAGCAGCTTAGGGGGCGGGGGCCCCAGCACAGATACGCAGTATTTT. It specifies CASSLGGGGPSTDTQYF. Based on the CDR3 plus reference TRBV11-3 and TRBJ2-3, the full variable domain is EAGVVQSPRYKIIEKKQPVAFWCNPISGHNTLYWYLQNLGQGPELLIRYENEEAVDDSQLPKDRFSAERLKGVDSTLKIQPAELGDSAVYLCASSLGGGGPSTDTQYFGPGTRLTVL.

The V and J genes are TRBV29-1 and TRBJ1-2; D is unresolved. The CDR3 has 18 residues. Deletions cut 0 bases from V and 2 bases from J, with 22 bases between. Germline CDR1 is SQVTM and CDR2 is ANQGSEA. Written as DNA, the CDR3 is TGCAGCGTTGAAGAGTTTGGAGGCCTGTTTGTTGGCAACTATGGCTACACCTTC. Translation gives CSVEEFGGLFVGNYGYTF.

The chain couples TRBV7-3 to TRBJ2-1; D may be TRBD1 (6 bases). The CDR3 sequence is 16 residues long. In germline, CDR1 is SGHTA, CDR2 FQGTGA. Between the trimmed V and J ends, which lost 5 bases and 5 bases, there was a span of 19 bases. CDR3 bases: TGTGCCAGCAGCCTGGGGGCAGGGGAGTTCGACAATGAGCAGTTCTTC. Protein: CASSLGAGEFDNEQFF.

The chain is built from TRBV7-9 and TRBJ2-2, with TRBD2 matching 7 bases. J lost 2 bases, V lost 5 bases, and 8 bases had no gene match. The CDR3 has 16 amino acids. CDR1 is SEHNR, CDR2 FQNEAQ, per germline (reference sequence). CDR3 amino acids: CASSPLSGDNTGELFF. CDR3 nucleotides: TGTGCCAGCAGCCCACTGAGCGGGGACAACACCGGGGAGCTGTTTTTT.

The chain employs TRBV28 and TRBJ1-2, with TRBD1 as a possible D gene (6 bases). V dropped 5 bases and J dropped 7 bases, with 17 bases sitting between them. The germline CDR1 and CDR2 sequences are MDHEN and SYDVKM. The CDR3 extends over 14 amino acids. CDR3 amino acids: CASSIGTRTGGYTF. The DNA for the CDR3 is TGTGCCAGCAGTATCGGGACACGGACGGGTGGCTACACCTTC.